Shown below are 30 T cell receptor beta chains from a single sample sequenced in a study of cytomegalovirus exposure and HLA in healthy donors. PCR amplification relied on 60 Vbeta primers (plus 13 Jbeta primers). Sequencing was performed with immunoSEQ multiplex PCR; in TCRdb, only in-frame clones are kept and a portion is missing. The data contain 90,000 or so clones, about 75% of them singletons. Material for sequencing was PBMCs. The receptors shown here come from a man aged 25 to 45 in good health and CMV-seropositive.

The V gene is TRBV6-5, the J gene TRBJ1-2, with 9 positions matching TRBD1. This CDR3 comprises 14 residues. V was clipped by 2 bases and J by 4 bases; unmatched bases: 2. Germline V CDR1 and CDR2: MNHEY, SVGAGI. The CDR3 region is CASSYGQGRYGYTF. The CDR3 bases are TGTGCCAGCAGTTACGGACAGGGGCGCTATGGCTACACCTTC.

The rearrangement joins TRBV4-1 to TRBJ1-4, with 8 bases fitting TRBD1. V was pared by 3 bases and J by 0 bases, with 9 bases of the junction left unmatched. The CDR3 consists of 18 residues. Germline V lookup: CDR1 MGHRA, CDR2 YSYEKL. Written as DNA, the CDR3 is TGCGCCAGCAGCCAGCCGGACAGGGCGTATGCAACTAATGAAAAACTGTTTTTT. It codes for CASSQPDRAYATNEKLFF.

J is TRBJ2-7 and V is TRBV6-1; weak D call: TRBD2 (6 bases). CDR3 size: 15 residues. Trimming took 8 bases from V and 2 from J, leaving 19 bases between them. Germline CDR1 is MNHNS and CDR2 is SASEGT. The CDR3 nucleotides are TGTGCCAGCGGACCTGGGGGGACTCCTACCTACGAGCAGTACTTC. It codes for CASGPGGTPTYEQYF.

The chain combines TRBV14 with TRBJ2-3, with D possibly being TRBD1 (6 bases). V was cut by 4 bases and J by 1 base, with 9 bases left in between. CDR1 is SGHDN and CDR2 is FVKESK in the germline V gene. CDR3 length: 14 amino acids. The CDR3 loop is CASSPYRGTDTQYF. The CDR3 DNA follows: TGTGCCAGCAGCCCATACAGGGGCACAGATACGCAGTATTTT.

The chain joins TRBV20-1 to TRBJ2-7, with 7 bases lining up with TRBD1. From germline, CDR1 is DFQATT and CDR2 SNEGSKA (reference sequence). Trimming took 4 bases from V and 7 from J; bases not matched to a gene: 4. CDR3 size: 11 residues. The CDR3 DNA reads as TGCAGTGCTACCCAGGGGGTTGAGCAGTACTTC. It specifies CSATQGVEQYF.

V is TRBV2 and J is TRBJ2-2; weak D call: TRBD2 (5 bases). Trimming took 6 bases from V and 6 from J, leaving 14 bases between them. The CDR3 totals 14 residues. In germline, CDR1 is SNHLY, CDR2 FYNNEI. CDR3 in amino acids: CASSPAVRAGELFF. The DNA for the CDR3 is TGTGCCAGCAGCCCCGCTGTGAGGGCCGGGGAGCTGTTTTTT.

This chain connects TRBV7-9 to TRBJ1-2; perhaps TRBD1 as D (6 bases). The CDR3 is made up of 15 amino acids. Germline V gene data show CDR1 as SEHNR and CDR2 as FQNEAQ (reference sequence). The V end was cut by 1 base, the J end by 4 bases, with 13 bases between. CDR3 DNA: TGTGCCAGCAGCTTAGATAGGCAGGGGACCTATGGCTACACCTTC. Translation: CASSLDRQGTYGYTF.

The chain recombines TRBV11-3 with TRBJ2-7; tentative D call: TRBD2 (5 bases). V was clipped by 0 bases and J by 6 bases, with 6 bases between them. Per the germline V gene, CDR1 is SGHNT and CDR2 is YENEEA. This CDR3 spans 12 amino acids. CDR3 sequence reads: CASSLDGGEQYF. The CDR3 DNA reads TGTGCCAGCAGCTTAGATGGAGGCGAGCAGTACTTC.

V is TRBV19 and J is TRBJ2-2; D call uncertain. The CDR3 extends over 11 amino acids. CDR1 LNHDA and CDR2 SQIVND come from the germline V gene (reference sequence). V lost 3 bases and J 7 bases, leaving 3 bases between the germline ends. CDR3: CASSIIGELFF. The CDR3 bases are TGTGCCAGTAGTATTATCGGGGAGCTGTTTTTT.

This clone was counted once. The genes are TRBV13 and TRBJ2-7; 7 bases match TRBD1. CDR1 PRHDT and CDR2 FYEKMQ come from the germline V gene (reference sequence). The V gene end was trimmed by 4 bases and the J gene end by 3 bases; junction bases not matched to a gene: 6. The CDR3 is 14 residues long. The CDR3 DNA reads as TGTGCCAGCAGCTCCGGGACAGCAAACTACGAGCAGTACTTC. Its translation: CASSSGTANYEQYF.

The rearrangement uses TRBV6-1 and TRBJ2-5, with D possibly being TRBD1 (6 bases). The CDR3 has 11 residues. Per germline, CDR1 MNHNS and CDR2 SASEGT. V was cut by 6 bases and J by 12 bases, with 14 bases left in between. This CDR3 reads CASRQGLKEYF. CDR3 sequence (DNA): TGTGCCAGCAGACAGGGTCTAAAGGAGTACTTC.

This chain connects TRBV29-1 to TRBJ2-1; TRBD1 matches 12 bases. CDR1 is SQVTM, CDR2 ANQGSEA, per germline. J was trimmed by 7 bases and V by 6 bases; bases with no gene match: 7. This CDR3 comprises 14 residues. CDR3 coding DNA: TGCAGCGTCAGACCGGGACAGGGGGCTAATGAGCAGTTCTTC. It specifies CSVRPGQGANEQFF.

Remarks on this clone: The final CDR3 position lacks the conserved phenylalanine or tryptophan, pointing to a likely read error. V gene TRBV7-9 combines with J gene TRBJ2-7; 10 bases align to TRBD1. Unmatched junction bases numbered 10, after V lost 6 bases and J lost 2 bases. This CDR3 is built from 16 residues. The germline V gene encodes CDR1 SEHNR and CDR2 FQNEAQ (reference sequence). In DNA form, the CDR3 reads TGTGCCAGCAGTGTACTTCGGGGGACAGGGGCCTACGAGCAGTACCTC. Residues: CASSVLRGTGAYEQYL.

This clone has a count of ten or more. This chain connects TRBV2 to TRBJ1-6; D not resolved. V was shortened by 7 bases and J by 6 bases, with 10 bases between the two germline ends. The CDR3 is 13 residues long. The germline V gene encodes CDR1 SNHLY and CDR2 FYNNEI. The CDR3 sequence: CASKPGGNSPLHF. Written as DNA, the CDR3 is TGTGCCAGCAAACCGGGAGGTAATTCACCCCTCCACTTT.

The V gene is TRBV27, the J gene TRBJ2-7, with TRBD2 matching over 9 bases. Germline lookup yields CDR1 MNHEY and CDR2 SMNVEV (reference sequence). V lost 6 bases to trimming and J lost 7 bases; unmatched junction nucleotides: 7. This CDR3 has 13 amino acids. The CDR3 bases are TGTGCCAGCAGGGCGCTAGCGGGGTTAGAGCAGTACTTC. Translating it yields CASRALAGLEQYF.

The chain is built from TRBV9 and TRBJ2-1, with D uncertain. Trimming stripped 4 bases from V and 5 bases from J, with 16 bases between. CDR3 length: 15 amino acids. Germline assignment: CDR1 SGDLS and CDR2 YYNGEE. The CDR3 sequence: CASSPRSGPDNEQFF. The DNA of the CDR3 is TGTGCCAGCAGCCCCCGTTCAGGCCCAGACAATGAGCAGTTCTTC.

J is TRBJ1-1 and V is TRBV29-1; TRBD1 matches 9 bases. Germline V CDR1 and CDR2: SQVTM, ANQGSEA. Trimming cost V 6 bases and J 1 base; bases outside gene matches: 3. This CDR3 is 13 amino acids long. The CDR3 coding sequence is TGCAGCGTGAGGACAGGGGAGAACACTGAAGCTTTCTTT. Its protein is CSVRTGENTEAFF. The variable domain in full, completed from reference TRBV29-1 and TRBJ1-1, reads SAVISQKPSRDICQRGTSLTIQCQVDSQVTMMFWYRQQPGQSLTLIATANQGSEATYESGFVIDKFPISRPNLTFSTLTVSNMSPEDSSIYLCSVRTGENTEAFFGQGTRLTVV.

The CDR3 here is CASSQTGTGPYEQYF. CDR3 DNA: TGTGCCAGCAGCCAGACCGGGACAGGCCCCTACGAGCAGTACTTC. The chain couples TRBV4-2 to TRBJ2-7; the match to TRBD1 covers 8 bases. Losses at the gene ends were 3 bases for V and 2 bases for J; bases not matched to a gene: 6. CDR3 size: 15 residues. CDR1 and CDR2 from the germline V gene are LGHNA and YNFKEQ.

V is TRBV5-1 and J is TRBJ1-4, with 9 bases lining up with TRBD1. The ends lost 4 bases at V and 5 bases at J; junction bases unmatched: 3. Looked up from germline, CDR1 is SGHRS and CDR2 is YFSETQ. The CDR3 is made up of 14 amino acids. The CDR3 DNA is TGCGCCAGCAGCCAAGGACAGGGGAATGAAAAACTGTTTTTT. The encoded protein is CASSQGQGNEKLFF.

J is TRBJ1-3 and V is TRBV23-1; 8 bases match TRBD1. TRBV23-1 is noted as an ORF with a role that remains uncertain. CDR3 length: 21 residues. The J segment lost 0 bases and the V segment lost 0 bases, leaving 16 bases of the junction unmatched. The CDR3 is CASSQSRGGQGKSSSGNTIYF. CDR3 DNA sequence: TGCGCCAGCAGTCAATCTCGAGGCGGACAGGGAAAATCCAGCTCTGGAAACACCATATATTTT.

This clone was counted between two and nine times. The chain links TRBV7-9 to TRBJ2-7, with D maybe TRBD1 (5 bases). The V end lost 5 bases, the J end lost 3 bases, and 11 bases lay between the germline ends. Germline V lookup: CDR1 SEHNR, CDR2 FQNEAQ (reference sequence). This CDR3 is built from 13 residues. The CDR3 protein is CASSAGHIYEQYF. CDR3 in DNA: TGTGCCAGCAGCGCAGGACATATCTACGAGCAGTACTTC.

The chain combines TRBV30 with TRBJ1-4; TRBD1 matches 7 bases. There are 15 residues in the CDR3. Germline CDR1 GTSNPN, CDR2 SVGIG (reference sequence). Germline trimming cut 0 bases from V and 5 bases from J; bases unmatched to any gene: 6. The CDR3 nucleotides read TGTGCCTGGAGTGTACTAGGGACAGCGAATGAAAAACTGTTTTTT. It yields the protein CAWSVLGTANEKLFF.

This chain uses TRBV7-2 with TRBJ2-7; weak D call: TRBD1 (6 bases). Germline lookup yields CDR1 SGHTA and CDR2 FQGNSA. The V end lost 5 bases, the J end lost 1 base, and 18 bases lay between the germline ends. The CDR3 covers 16 residues. In DNA, the CDR3 is TGTGCCAGCAGCCATCGAGGGGGTCAGGCTTCCTACGAGCAGTACTTC. Translation: CASSHRGGQASYEQYF.

V is TRBV5-1 and J is TRBJ1-1, with D perhaps matching TRBD1 (5 bases). V was cut by 0 bases and J by 1 base, with 7 bases left in between. CDR1 SGHRS and CDR2 YFSETQ come from the germline V gene. This CDR3 spans 14 amino acids. CDR3 bases: TGCGCCAGCAGCTTGGCTGGGGCGAACACTGAAGCTTTCTTT. This codes for CASSLAGANTEAFF.

The J gene is TRBJ2-3, the V gene TRBV30; D gene unclear. V was shortened by 3 bases and J by 3 bases, with 16 bases between the two germline ends. The germline gives CDR1 GTSNPN, CDR2 SVGIG (reference sequence). The CDR3 is made up of 15 amino acids. The CDR3 DNA is TGTGCCTGGAGCGCCAACATTGGGCCAACAGATACGCAGTATTTT. Encoded protein: CAWSANIGPTDTQYF. Full variable domain (missing parts from reference TRBV30 and TRBJ2-3): SQTIHQWPATLVQPVGSPLSLECTVEGTSNPNLYWYRQAAGRGLQLLFYSVGIGQISSEVPQNLSASRPQDRQFILSSKKLLLSDSGFYLCAWSANIGPTDTQYFGPGTRLTVL.

The chain couples TRBV2 to TRBJ2-2; TRBD2 aligns across 8 bases. The CDR3 length is 14 residues. Germline V lookup: CDR1 SNHLY, CDR2 FYNNEI. The ends lost 3 bases at V and 5 bases at J; junction bases unmatched: 2. CDR3 bases: TGTGCCAGCAGTGACGCGGGGGGTACCGGGGAGCTGTTTTTT. Protein: CASSDAGGTGELFF.

The J gene is TRBJ2-1, the V gene TRBV4-3; D gene unclear. Looked up from germline, CDR1 is LGHNA and CDR2 is YSLEER. V was trimmed by 0 bases and J by 4 bases, leaving 13 bases between them. CDR3 size: 16 residues. For the CDR3, the DNA is TGCGCCAGCAGCCAAGATCAGCCTAGTCAATACAATGAGCAGTTCTTC. Translated: CASSQDQPSQYNEQFF.

The J gene is TRBJ2-3, the V gene TRBV7-6; 7 bases line up with TRBD2. The germline gives CDR1 SGHVS, CDR2 FNYEAQ. V dropped 5 bases and J dropped 0; count of bases not matched to a gene: 17. This CDR3 has 19 residues. The CDR3 sequence is CASSGEGLMGKLSTDTQYF. The CDR3 coding sequence is TGTGCCAGCAGCGGGGAGGGACTAATGGGGAAACTAAGCACAGATACGCAGTATTTT.

About this clone itself: An end of the junction differs from the germline gene, which may be a read error. The chain combines TRBV4-2 with TRBJ2-3; a possible D gene is TRBD1 (7 bases). The CDR3 is 15 residues long. Germline values: CDR1 LGHNA, CDR2 YNFKEQ. CDR3 residues: CACSQGAGGSDTQYF. The CDR3 coding sequence is TGTGCCTGCAGCCAAGGGGCAGGGGGGTCAGATACGCAGTATTTT.

The chain has TRBV7-9 and TRBJ1-3; 7 nucleotides match TRBD1. From germline, CDR1 is SEHNR and CDR2 FQNEAQ (reference sequence). The V gene end was trimmed by 5 bases and the J gene end by 8 bases; junction bases not matched to a gene: 9. The CDR3 has 14 amino acids. The CDR3 loop reads CASSPGQMQDTIYF. The CDR3 DNA follows: TGTGCCAGCAGCCCGGGACAGATGCAGGACACCATATATTTT.